The 20 T cell receptor beta chains reported below all come from one sample, sequenced in a study of metastatic and nonmetastatic thyroid tumors. Treatment of any kind had been given to no patient before thyroid surgery. TCRdb re-clonotyped the PCR reads via MiXCR. The sample lists approximately 84,000 clones, around 14% seen once, with roughly 3.9% in the top ten. Sequencing was carried out using blood. Receptors originate from a female donor with papillary thyroid cancer or a benign thyroid nodule (not recorded which). Some clones in this sample may be carry-over from other donors' samples.

This clone was observed at least ten times. The chain has TRBV27 and TRBJ2-5; 12 bases line up with TRBD1. Germline lookup yields CDR1 MNHEY and CDR2 SMNVEV (reference sequence). The J segment lost 5 bases and the V segment lost 5 bases, leaving 9 bases of the junction unmatched. CDR3 length equals 16 residues. The CDR3 protein is CASSLGTGGARETQYF. CDR3 coding DNA: TGTGCCAGCAGTCTTGGGACAGGGGGCGCCAGGGAGACCCAGTACTTC.

This clone appeared many times. The chain is built from TRBV4-2 and TRBJ1-3, with 9 positions matching TRBD1. The CDR3 extends over 16 amino acids. Germline CDR1 LGHNA, CDR2 YNFKEQ. V gave up 1 base and J gave up 0 bases; unmatched junction bases: 1. The CDR3 DNA follows: TGTGCCAGCAGCCAAGGACAGGGGGTCTCTGGAAACACCATATATTTT. Translation gives CASSQGQGVSGNTIYF.

This clone was seen ten or more times. The V gene is TRBV13, the J gene TRBJ2-7; weak D call: TRBD2 (5 bases). V shed 5 bases and J shed 5 bases, with 22 bases lying between them. The germline V gene encodes CDR1 PRHDT and CDR2 FYEKMQ (reference sequence). CDR3 length: 16 amino acids. In DNA form, the CDR3 reads TGTGCCAGCAGCCCCCCGGGAAGTGGATTATTACACGAGCAGTACTTC. This gives the protein CASSPPGSGLLHEQYF.

This clone was observed a handful of times. A much larger clonotype is one base distant, so this may be a read error. This chain joins TRBV2 and TRBJ2-7; weak D call: TRBD1 (5 bases). Per the germline V gene, CDR1 is SNHLY and CDR2 is FYNNEI. V was cut by 7 bases and J by 1 base, with 11 bases left in between. There are 13 residues in the CDR3. The CDR3 bases are TGTGCCAGCAAGGACACGGTTTCCTACGAGCAGTACTTC. Protein sequence: CASKDTVSYEQYF. The full variable domain, with the rest looked up from reference TRBV2 and TRBJ2-7, is EPEVTQTPSHQVTQMGQEVILRCVPISNHLYFYWYRQILGQKVEFLVSFYNNEISEKSEIFDDQFSVERPDGSNFTLKIRSTKLEDSAMYFCASKDTVSYEQYFGPGTRLTVT.

The rearrangement uses TRBV7-9 and TRBJ2-5, with a possible D match to TRBD2 (6 bases). CDR1 and CDR2 (germline): SEHNR, FQNEAQ (reference sequence). The V gene lost 9 bases and the J gene lost 7 bases, with 21 bases spanning the gap. CDR3 size: 14 residues. CDR3 sequence (DNA): TGTGCCAGAAGACCCAGGGCGGAGGGAGGGACCCAGTACTTC. Its translation is CARRPRAEGGTQYF.

Points on this clone: This may stem from a read error, because a much larger clone lies one nucleotide away. Other DNA sequences in this specimen translate into the identical CDR3. The chain joins TRBV5-6 to TRBJ2-5; D is undetermined. This CDR3 is built from 14 residues. With 0 bases removed from V and 8 bases from J, the gap between germline ends came to 14 bases. Germline lookup yields CDR1 SGHDT and CDR2 YYEEEE. Here the CDR3 DNA reads TGTGCCAGCAGCTTGGGACACCTTTCTGGAACCCAGTACTTC. It encodes CASSLGHLSGTQYF.

The rearrangement uses TRBV20-1 and TRBJ2-7; 8 bases are a match to TRBD1. With 5 bases clipped from V and 2 bases from J, the junction kept 2 bases outside the gene matches. CDR3 length equals 12 residues. Germline V lookup: CDR1 DFQATT, CDR2 SNEGSKA (reference sequence). The CDR3 region is CSAGDRPYEQYF. CDR3 DNA sequence: TGCAGTGCTGGGGACAGGCCCTACGAGCAGTACTTC.

This clone was seen at least ten times. The chain is built from TRBV28 and TRBJ1-2, with D hard to call. V was trimmed by 5 bases and J by 4 bases, leaving 14 bases between them. CDR1 is MDHEN, CDR2 SYDVKM, per germline. The CDR3 is made up of 14 amino acids. The CDR3 nucleotides are TGTGCCAGCAGTCCCTGGTCAGGAGTCTATGGCTACACCTTC. It specifies CASSPWSGVYGYTF.

This clone appeared many times. The CDR3 sequence is CAWSGTSGRYEQYF. CDR3 bases: TGTGCCTGGAGTGGGACTAGCGGGAGGTACGAGCAGTACTTC. The chain couples TRBV30 to TRBJ2-7; 14 bases line up with TRBD2. Germline CDR1 is GTSNPN and CDR2 is SVGIG (reference sequence). The CDR3 has 14 residues. V lost 1 base and J lost 4; bases outside the gene matches: 0.

This chain uses TRBV11-2 with TRBJ2-5, with TRBD2 matching 10 bases. V trimming: 6 bases; J trimming: 8 bases; junction bases outside the gene matches: 15. Looked up from germline, CDR1 is SGHAT and CDR2 is FQNNGV. This CDR3 has 16 amino acids. CDR3 DNA sequence: TGTGCCAGCAGTTCCGGCACACTAGCGGGGAGGTATACCCAGTACTTC. Its translation: CASSSGTLAGRYTQYF.

This clone was picked up many times. The V and J genes are TRBV7-8 and TRBJ1-2, with D possibly being TRBD1 (6 bases). V was clipped by 0 bases and J by 7 bases, with 6 bases between them. The CDR3 is 12 residues long. CDR1 and CDR2 from the germline V gene are SGHVS and FQNEAQ. CDR3 bases: TGTGCCAGCAGCTTAGCCAGGGGTGGCTACACCTTC. Protein sequence: CASSLARGGYTF.

This clone was seen at least ten times. The gene calls are TRBV5-1 and TRBJ2-7; 8 nucleotides line up with TRBD2. The germline CDR1 and CDR2 sequences are SGHRS and YFSETQ. The CDR3 covers 14 residues. The CDR3 protein is CASREGSSTYEQYF. CDR3 nucleotides: TGCGCGTCCCGGGAGGGATCGTCGACTTACGAGCAGTACTTC.

This clone occurred many times. A much larger clonotype is one base distant, so this may be a read error. This chain uses TRBV12-3 or TRBV12-4 with TRBJ2-7; D tentatively reads TRBD1 or TRBD2 (6 bases each). Trimming left V 6 bases short and J 2 bases short, with 17 bases between. The CDR3 totals 15 residues. The DNA of the CDR3 is TGTGCCAGCAGGCTCACTAGCAGGGGCGCCTACGAGCAGTACTTC. It specifies CASRLTSRGAYEQYF.

This rearrangement joins TRBV5-6 to TRBJ1-6; D might be TRBD1 (5 bases). V lost 4 bases and J 7 bases, leaving 15 bases between the germline ends. The CDR3 spans 15 residues. Germline V gene lookup returns CDR1 SGHDT and CDR2 YYEEEE. CDR3 residues: CASSQSGTLNSPLHF. DNA for the CDR3: TGTGCCAGCAGCCAATCCGGGACGTTAAATTCACCCCTCCACTTT.

Many counts were recorded for this clone. The chain has TRBV20-1 and TRBJ1-1, with D possibly TRBD1 on 5 matching bases. The germline V gene encodes CDR1 DFQATT and CDR2 SNEGSKA (reference sequence). Trimming took 5 bases from V and 5 from J, leaving 18 bases between them. CDR3 length: 14 residues. Here the CDR3 DNA reads TGCAGTGCTCTTGCCGGGGCGCCGGGAACTGAAGCTTTCTTT. Translating gives CSALAGAPGTEAFF.

This clone was picked up many times. Other DNA sequences within the sample encode an identical CDR3. This chain links TRBV20-1 with TRBJ1-5, with no clear D. The germline CDR1 and CDR2 sequences are DFQATT and SNEGSKA (reference sequence). Trimming left V 3 bases short and J 4 bases short, with 7 bases between. The CDR3 spans 12 residues. In nucleotides, the CDR3 is TGCAGTGCTAGCGGGCCGAATCAGCCCCAGCATTTT. Its protein product is CSASGPNQPQHF.

The table lists this clone with many counts. The chain carries TRBV11-1 and TRBJ1-2; 12 nucleotides match TRBD1. This CDR3 comprises 17 residues. Looked up from germline, CDR1 is SGHAT and CDR2 is FQDESV (reference sequence). V shed 5 bases and J 6 bases; nucleotides not matched to a gene: 13. The CDR3 reads CASSPGTGGVGVDGYTF. The CDR3 DNA follows: TGTGCCAGCAGCCCCGGGACAGGGGGCGTAGGTGTGGATGGCTACACCTTC.

The rearrangement links TRBV4-1 to TRBJ2-5, with a weak D call TRBD1 (5 bases). Germline loops: CDR1 MGHRA, CDR2 YSYEKL. Trimming removed 1 base from V and 5 bases from J, with 14 bases in between. CDR3 length equals 15 residues. CDR3 nucleotides: TGCGCCAGCAGCCAAGCCCAGGGTTCTTTGGAGACCCAGTACTTC. Translating gives CASSQAQGSLETQYF.

This clone was picked up many times. In nucleotides, the CDR3 is TGTGCCTGGAGTGGGAGGAGAAACACCATATATTTT. Its translation is CAWSGRRNTIYF. The chain combines TRBV30 with TRBJ1-3; D remains unclear. This CDR3 has 12 residues. Germline V gene lookup returns CDR1 GTSNPN and CDR2 SVGIG (reference sequence). The V gene lost 1 base and the J gene lost 5 bases, with 6 bases spanning the gap.

This clone was seen more than once but under ten times. The rearrangement uses TRBV27 and TRBJ2-7; D remains ambiguous. The CDR3 length is 19 residues. The germline V and J ends were trimmed by 8 bases and 3 bases, with 32 bases remaining between them. CDR1 and CDR2 from the germline V gene are MNHEY and SMNVEV (reference sequence). In nucleotides, the CDR3 is TGTGCCAGCCAGTTATTTGGTAACTTTGTCGGCGGCATATTCTACGAGCAGTACTTC. It translates to CASQLFGNFVGGIFYEQYF.